This T cell receptor beta chain emerged from a study of T cell responses to AZD1222 COVID-19 vaccine. Study results and caveats: The donor group comprised mostly white British people and more females; the analysis possibly underestimated clonal diversity.

CDR3 size: 14 residues. Germline lookup yields CDR1 MGHDK and CDR2 SYGVNS. Trimming took 6 bases from V and 4 from J, leaving 15 bases between them. The repertoire was sequenced with immunoSEQ multiplex PCR; TCRdb's copy has only in-frame clones and lacks some. The table shows 75,000 to 80,000 clones, with roughly 90% occurring only once. A remark on this clone: The antigen remains unidentified.

This sequence was found in an adult who received the AZD1222 COVID-19 vaccine. This rearrangement joins TRBV25-1 to TRBJ1-1; perhaps TRBD1 as D (6 bases). This specimen consisted of peripheral blood, obtained 28 days after the second AZD1222 dose. The CDR3 region is CASSQSRGITEAFF. CDR3 nucleotides: TGTGCCAGCAGCCAAAGTAGGGGGATCACTGAAGCTTTCTTT.